This TCR beta chain was retrieved from a study of vaccination and CD4 T cells after COVID-19. With respect to this clonotype: The antigen remains unidentified.

Trimming left V 9 bases short and J 3 bases short, with 11 bases between. CDR1 KGHDR and CDR2 SFDVKD come from the germline V gene. The CDR3 is made up of 13 amino acids. Sequencing of the DNA from cultured CD4+ T cells was carried out with the Oncomine TCR Beta short-read assay. Scientists extracted genomic DNA from CD4+ T cells grown in culture. From the PCR reads, TCRdb called clonotypes with MiXCR, one entry per CDR3 protein. The table records thousands of distinct CDR3 sequences, approximately 73% of them present only once. Treatment denoted: approximately 9-day PBMC culture with coronavirus spike peptide pools or control peptides (ViraFEST assay).

The receptor was derived from a human donor who had recovered from COVID-19. Input material: CD4+ T cells from blood, cultured in vitro. The genes are TRBV24-1 and TRBJ1-5, with D possibly matching TRBD1 (6 bases). The CDR3: CATQDSPNQPQHF. The CDR3 bases are TGTGCCACCCAGGACAGCCCCAATCAGCCCCAGCATTTT.